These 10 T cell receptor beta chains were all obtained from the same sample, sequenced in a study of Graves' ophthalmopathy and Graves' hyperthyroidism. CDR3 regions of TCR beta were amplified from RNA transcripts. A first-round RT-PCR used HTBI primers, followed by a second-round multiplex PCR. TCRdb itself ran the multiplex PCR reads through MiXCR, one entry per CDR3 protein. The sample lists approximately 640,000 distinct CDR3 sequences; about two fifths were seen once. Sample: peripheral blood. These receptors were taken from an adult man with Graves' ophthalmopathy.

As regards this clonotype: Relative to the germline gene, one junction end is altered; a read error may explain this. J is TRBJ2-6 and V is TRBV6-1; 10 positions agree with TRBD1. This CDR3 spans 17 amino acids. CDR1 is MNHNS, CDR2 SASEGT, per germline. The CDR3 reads CAISSGDRGSGANVLTF. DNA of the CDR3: TGTGCCATCAGTTCCGGGGACAGGGGCTCTGGGGCCAACGTCCTGACTTTC.

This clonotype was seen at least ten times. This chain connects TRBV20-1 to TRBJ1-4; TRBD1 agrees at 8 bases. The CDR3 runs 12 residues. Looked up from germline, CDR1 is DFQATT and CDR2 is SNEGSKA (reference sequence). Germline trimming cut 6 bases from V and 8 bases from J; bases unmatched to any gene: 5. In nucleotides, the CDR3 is TGCAGTGCAGACGGACAGGGCGAAAAACTGTTTTTT. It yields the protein CSADGQGEKLFF.

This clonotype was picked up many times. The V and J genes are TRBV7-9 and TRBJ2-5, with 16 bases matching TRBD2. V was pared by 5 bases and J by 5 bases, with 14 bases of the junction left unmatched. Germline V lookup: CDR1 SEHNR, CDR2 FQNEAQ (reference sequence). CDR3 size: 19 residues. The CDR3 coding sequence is TGTGCCAGCAGCACAACCCCGGGACTAGCGGGAGGGCGAGGGGAGACCCAGTACTTC. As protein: CASSTTPGLAGGRGETQYF.

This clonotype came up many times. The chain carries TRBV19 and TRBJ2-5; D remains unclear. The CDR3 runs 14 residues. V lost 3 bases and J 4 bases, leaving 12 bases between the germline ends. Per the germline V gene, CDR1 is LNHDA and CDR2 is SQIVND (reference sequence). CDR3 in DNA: TGTGCCAGTAGTATCACGGGCCCGGGAGAGACCCAGTACTTC. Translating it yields CASSITGPGETQYF.

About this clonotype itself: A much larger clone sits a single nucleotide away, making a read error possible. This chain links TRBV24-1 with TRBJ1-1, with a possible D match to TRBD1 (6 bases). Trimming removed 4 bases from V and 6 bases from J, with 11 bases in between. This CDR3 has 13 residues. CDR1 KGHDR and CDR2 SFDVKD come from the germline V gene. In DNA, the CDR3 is TGTGCCACCAGTGACACAGGGAGGGCTGAAGCTTTCTTT. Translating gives CATSDTGRAEAFF.

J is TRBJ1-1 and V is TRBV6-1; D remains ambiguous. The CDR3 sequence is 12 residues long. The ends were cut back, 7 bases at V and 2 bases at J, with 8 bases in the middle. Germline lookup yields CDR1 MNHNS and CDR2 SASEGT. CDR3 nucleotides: TGTGCCAGCATGGGAGCCAACACTGAAGCTTTCTTT. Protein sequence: CASMGANTEAFF.

For the CDR3, the DNA is TGTGCCAGCAGCTTATACGGGGGACAGTCGGTCGAGCAGTACTTC. It is translated as CASSLYGGQSVEQYF. The J gene is TRBJ2-7, the V gene TRBV11-2, with D perhaps matching TRBD1 (7 bases). Trimming cost V 2 bases and J 6 bases, with 17 bases left between them. In germline, CDR1 is SGHAT, CDR2 FQNNGV. This CDR3 contains 15 residues. Filled out from reference TRBV11-2 and TRBJ2-7, the complete variable domain reads EAGVAQSPRYKIIEKRQSVAFWCNPISGHATLYWYQQILGQGPKLLIQFQNNGVVDDSQLPKDRFSAERLKGVDSTLKIQPAKLEDSAVYLCASSLYGGQSVEQYFGPGTRLTVT.

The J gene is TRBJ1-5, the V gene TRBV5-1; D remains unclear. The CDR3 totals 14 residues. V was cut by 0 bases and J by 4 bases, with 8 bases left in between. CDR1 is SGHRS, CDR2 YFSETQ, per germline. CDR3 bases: TGCGCCAGCAGCTTGGCCCCAACGAATCAGCCCCAGCATTTT. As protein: CASSLAPTNQPQHF. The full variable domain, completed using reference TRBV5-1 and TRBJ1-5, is KAGVTQTPRYLIKTRGQQVTLSCSPISGHRSVSWYQQTPGQGLQFLFEYFSETQRNKGNFPGRFSGRQFSNSRSEMNVSTLELGDSALYLCASSLAPTNQPQHFGDGTRLSIL.

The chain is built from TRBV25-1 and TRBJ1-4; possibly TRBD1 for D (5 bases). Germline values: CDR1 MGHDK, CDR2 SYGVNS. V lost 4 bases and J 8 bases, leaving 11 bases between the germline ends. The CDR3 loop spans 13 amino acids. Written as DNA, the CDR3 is TGTGCCAGCAGTGGGGGCGGGTACGAAAAACTGTTTTTT. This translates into CASSGGGYEKLFF. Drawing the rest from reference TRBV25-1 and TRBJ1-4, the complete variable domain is EADIYQTPRYLVIGTGKKITLECSQTMGHDKMYWYQQDPGMELHLIHYSYGVNSTEKGDLSSESTVSRIRTEHFPLTLESARPSHTSQYLCASSGGGYEKLFFGSGTQLSVL.

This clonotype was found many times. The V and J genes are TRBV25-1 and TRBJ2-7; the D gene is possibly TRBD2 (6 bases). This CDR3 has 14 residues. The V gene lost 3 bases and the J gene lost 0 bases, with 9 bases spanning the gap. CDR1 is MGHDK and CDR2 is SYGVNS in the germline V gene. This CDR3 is CASSDDGSSYEQYF. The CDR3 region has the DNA TGTGCCAGCAGTGACGACGGGAGCTCCTACGAGCAGTACTTC.